This T cell receptor (beta chain) was recovered during a study of identical twins. Germline assignment: CDR1 SEHNR and CDR2 FQNEAQ (reference sequence). The ends were cut back, 7 bases at V and 3 bases at J, with 13 bases in the middle. This CDR3 is built from 14 residues. TCRdb processed the 5' RACE reads anew with MiXCR; each CDR3 protein has one entry. The table includes under 350,000 distinct CDR3 sequences, roughly 9.7% detected once. General study findings and limits: Insertions were reduced in abundant cord blood beta clonotypes but not in memory repertoires.

This clonotype was seen more than once but under ten times. Its antigen remains unidentified. This sample was shared with a second study, whose subject was yellow fever vaccine responses in identical twins.

The source material was CD8+ T cells sorted from blood. The chain recombines TRBV7-9 with TRBJ2-1; D gene ambiguous. The sequence came from a woman between 18 and 30 years old in good health. The CDR3 DNA sequence: TGTGCCAGCACCTTTACGCTTGACTACAATGAGCAGTTCTTC. It codes for CASTFTLDYNEQFF.